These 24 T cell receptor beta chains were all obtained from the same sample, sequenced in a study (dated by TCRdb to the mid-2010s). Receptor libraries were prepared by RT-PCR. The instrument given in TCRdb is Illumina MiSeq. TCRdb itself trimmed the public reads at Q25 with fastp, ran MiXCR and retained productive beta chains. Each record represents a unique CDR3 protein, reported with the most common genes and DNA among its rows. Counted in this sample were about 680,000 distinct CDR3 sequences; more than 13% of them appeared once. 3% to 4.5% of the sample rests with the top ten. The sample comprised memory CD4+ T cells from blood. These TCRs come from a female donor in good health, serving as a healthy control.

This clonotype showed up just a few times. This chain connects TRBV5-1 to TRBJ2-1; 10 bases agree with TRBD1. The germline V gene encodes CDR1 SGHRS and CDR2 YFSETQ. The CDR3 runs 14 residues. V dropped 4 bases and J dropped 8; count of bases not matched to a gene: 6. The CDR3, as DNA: TGCGCCAGCAGCCCGGGACAGGGGATTGATGAGCAGTTCTTC. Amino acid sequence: CASSPGQGIDEQFF.

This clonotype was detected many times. CDR3: CASSLTTSSGGELFF. CDR3 nucleotides: TGCGCCAGCAGCCTAACAACTTCTAGCGGTGGGGAGCTGTTTTTT. The gene calls are TRBV5-1 and TRBJ2-2; 7 nucleotides align to TRBD2. In germline, CDR1 is SGHRS, CDR2 YFSETQ. The V segment lost 4 bases and the J segment 8 bases; nucleotides outside the gene matches: 11. This CDR3 spans 15 amino acids. Full variable domain (outside the CDR3, taken from reference TRBV5-1 and TRBJ2-2): KAGVTQTPRYLIKTRGQQVTLSCSPISGHRSVSWYQQTPGQGLQFLFEYFSETQRNKGNFPGRFSGRQFSNSRSEMNVSTLELGDSALYLCASSLTTSSGGELFFGEGSRLTVL.

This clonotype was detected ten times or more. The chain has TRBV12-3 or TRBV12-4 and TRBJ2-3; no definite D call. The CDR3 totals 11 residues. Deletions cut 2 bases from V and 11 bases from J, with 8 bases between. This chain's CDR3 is CASSLLMGQYF. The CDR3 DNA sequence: TGTGCCAGCAGTTTACTAATGGGGCAGTATTTT.

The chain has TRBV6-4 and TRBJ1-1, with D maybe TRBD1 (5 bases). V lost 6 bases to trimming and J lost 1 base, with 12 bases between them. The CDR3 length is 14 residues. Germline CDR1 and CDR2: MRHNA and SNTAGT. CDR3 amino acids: CASSLQEGNTEAFF. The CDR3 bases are TGTGCCAGCAGCCTACAGGAGGGGAACACTGAAGCTTTCTTT.

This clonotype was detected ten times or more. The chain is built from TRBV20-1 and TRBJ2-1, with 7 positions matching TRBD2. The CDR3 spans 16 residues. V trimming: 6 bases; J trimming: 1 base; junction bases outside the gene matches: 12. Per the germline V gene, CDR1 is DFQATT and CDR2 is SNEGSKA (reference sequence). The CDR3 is CSALGRLAASYNEQFF. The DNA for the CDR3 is TGCAGTGCACTCGGGCGGCTAGCGGCATCCTACAATGAGCAGTTCTTC.

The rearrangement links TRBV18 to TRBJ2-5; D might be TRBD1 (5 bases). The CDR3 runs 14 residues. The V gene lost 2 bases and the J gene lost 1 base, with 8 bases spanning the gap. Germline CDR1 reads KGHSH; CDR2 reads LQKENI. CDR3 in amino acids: CASSPSRAQETQYF. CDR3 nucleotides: TGTGCCAGCTCACCAAGCAGGGCCCAAGAGACCCAGTACTTC.

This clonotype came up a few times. CDR3 residues: CASSYRIAAPDEAFF. The CDR3 nucleotides are TGTGCCAGCAGTTACAGGATCGCAGCCCCAGATGAAGCTTTCTTT. The V and J genes are TRBV6-5 and TRBJ1-1; D uncertain. The CDR3 runs to 15 residues. Germline CDR1 and CDR2: MNHEY and SVGAGI. Trimming removed 2 bases at V and 7 bases at J, with 17 bases between.

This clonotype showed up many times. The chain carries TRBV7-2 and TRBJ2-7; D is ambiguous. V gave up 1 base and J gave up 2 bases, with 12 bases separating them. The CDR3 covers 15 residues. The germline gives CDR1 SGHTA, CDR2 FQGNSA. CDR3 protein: CASSLESGDPYEQYF. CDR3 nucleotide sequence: TGTGCCAGCAGCTTAGAGTCTGGGGATCCCTACGAGCAGTACTTC.

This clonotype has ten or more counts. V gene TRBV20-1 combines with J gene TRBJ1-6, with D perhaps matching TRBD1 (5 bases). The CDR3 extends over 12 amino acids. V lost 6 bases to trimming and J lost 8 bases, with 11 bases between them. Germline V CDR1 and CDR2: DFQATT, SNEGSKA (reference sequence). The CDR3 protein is CSAPRGDSPLHF. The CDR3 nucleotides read TGCAGTGCCCCAAGAGGGGATTCACCCCTCCACTTT.

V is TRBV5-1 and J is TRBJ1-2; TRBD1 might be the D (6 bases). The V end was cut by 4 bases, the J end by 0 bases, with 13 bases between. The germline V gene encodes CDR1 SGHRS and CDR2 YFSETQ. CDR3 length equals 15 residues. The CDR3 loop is CASSLHDRSNYGYTF. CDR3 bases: TGCGCCAGCAGCCTCCACGACAGGTCTAACTATGGCTACACCTTC.

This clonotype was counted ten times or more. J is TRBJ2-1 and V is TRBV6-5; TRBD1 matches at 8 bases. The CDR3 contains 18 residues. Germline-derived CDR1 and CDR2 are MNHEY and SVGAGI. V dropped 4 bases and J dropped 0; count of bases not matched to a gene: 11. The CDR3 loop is CASSSGWGQVPSYNEQFF. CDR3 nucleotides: TGTGCCAGCAGTTCCGGGTGGGGACAGGTCCCCTCCTACAATGAGCAGTTCTTC.

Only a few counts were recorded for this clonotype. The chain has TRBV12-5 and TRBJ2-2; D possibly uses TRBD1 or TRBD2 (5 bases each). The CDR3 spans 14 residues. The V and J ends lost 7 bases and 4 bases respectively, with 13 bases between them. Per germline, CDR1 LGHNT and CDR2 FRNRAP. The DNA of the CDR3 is TGTGCTAGTGCCCTGTCTGGGACCACCGGGGAGCTGTTTTTT. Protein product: CASALSGTTGELFF.

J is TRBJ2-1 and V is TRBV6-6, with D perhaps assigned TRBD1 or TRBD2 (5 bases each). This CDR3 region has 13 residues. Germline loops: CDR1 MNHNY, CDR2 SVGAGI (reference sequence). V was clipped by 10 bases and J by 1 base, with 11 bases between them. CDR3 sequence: CAIGDRSYNEQFF. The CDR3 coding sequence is TGTGCCATCGGGGACCGTTCCTACAATGAGCAGTTCTTC.

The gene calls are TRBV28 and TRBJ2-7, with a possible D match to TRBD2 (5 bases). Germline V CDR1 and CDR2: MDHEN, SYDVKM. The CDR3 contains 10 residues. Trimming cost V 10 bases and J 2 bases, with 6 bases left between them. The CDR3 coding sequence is TGTGCCACCGGGACCTACGAGCAGTACTTC. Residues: CATGTYEQYF.

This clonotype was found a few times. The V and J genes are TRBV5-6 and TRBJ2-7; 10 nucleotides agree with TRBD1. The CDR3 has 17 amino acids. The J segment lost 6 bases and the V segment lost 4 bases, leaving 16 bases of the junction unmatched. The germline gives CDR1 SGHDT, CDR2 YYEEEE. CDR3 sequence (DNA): TGTGCCAGCAGCCTCGACAGGGGGCGGGGACTAGTAAGCGAGCAGTACTTC. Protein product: CASSLDRGRGLVSEQYF.

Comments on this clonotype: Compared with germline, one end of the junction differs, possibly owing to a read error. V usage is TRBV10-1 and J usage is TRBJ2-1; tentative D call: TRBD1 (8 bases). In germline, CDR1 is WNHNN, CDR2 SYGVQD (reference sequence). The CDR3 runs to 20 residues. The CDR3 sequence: CASSKRGAGTGRGGTDEHFF. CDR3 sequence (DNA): TGCGCCAGCAGCAAGAGGGGAGCCGGGACAGGAAGGGGGGGGACGGATGAGCACTTCTTC.

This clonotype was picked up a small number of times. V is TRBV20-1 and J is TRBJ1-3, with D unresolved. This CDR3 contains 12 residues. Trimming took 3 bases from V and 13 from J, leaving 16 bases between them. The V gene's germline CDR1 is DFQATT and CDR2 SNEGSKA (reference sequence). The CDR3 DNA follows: TGCAGTGCTAGTCGGGCAGGTCAGGCTATATATTTT. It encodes CSASRAGQAIYF.

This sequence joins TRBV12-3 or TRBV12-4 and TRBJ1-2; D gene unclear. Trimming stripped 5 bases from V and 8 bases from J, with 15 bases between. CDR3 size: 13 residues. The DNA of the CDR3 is TGTGCCAGCAGTGAAGTATCCGCAAAGGGCTACACCTTC. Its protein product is CASSEVSAKGYTF.

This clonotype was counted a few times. The CDR3 spells CASSEALGQNRFLAYEQYF. In nucleotides, the CDR3 is TGTGCCAGCAGTGAAGCGCTTGGACAGAATAGGTTCCTTGCCTACGAGCAGTACTTC. The chain links TRBV6-1 to TRBJ2-7, with a weak D call TRBD1 (6 bases). The CDR3 runs 19 residues. V was pared by 0 bases and J by 2 bases, with 23 bases between. Germline assignment: CDR1 MNHNS and CDR2 SASEGT.

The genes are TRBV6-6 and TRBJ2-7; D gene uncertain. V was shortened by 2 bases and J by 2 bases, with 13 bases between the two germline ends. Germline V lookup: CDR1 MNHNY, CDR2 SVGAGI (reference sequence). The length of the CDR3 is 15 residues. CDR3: CASSYPPAKTYEQYF. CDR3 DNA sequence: TGTGCCAGCAGTTACCCTCCGGCTAAGACCTACGAGCAGTACTTC.

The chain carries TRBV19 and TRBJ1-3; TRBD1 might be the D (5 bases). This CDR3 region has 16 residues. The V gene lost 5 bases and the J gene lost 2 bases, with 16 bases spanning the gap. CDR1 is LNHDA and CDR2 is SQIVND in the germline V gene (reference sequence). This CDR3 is CASSETEGLAGNTIYF. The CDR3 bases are TGTGCCAGTAGTGAAACCGAGGGGTTGGCTGGAAACACCATATATTTT. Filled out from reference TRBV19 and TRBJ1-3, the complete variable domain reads DGGITQSPKYLFRKEGQNVTLSCEQNLNHDAMYWYRQDPGQGLRLIYYSQIVNDFQKGDIAEGYSVSREKKESFPLTVTSAQKNPTAFYLCASSETEGLAGNTIYFGEGSWLTVV.

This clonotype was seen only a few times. The CDR3 reads CASSEWDLGKAFF. CDR3 sequence (DNA): TGTGCCAGCAGCGAATGGGACCTCGGAAAGGCTTTCTTT. This rearrangement joins TRBV7-6 to TRBJ1-1, with D possibly being TRBD1 (5 bases). Germline CDR1 is SGHVS and CDR2 is FNYEAQ. The CDR3 length is 13 residues. Trimming shortened V by 5 bases and J by 11 bases, and 18 bases separated the two germline ends.

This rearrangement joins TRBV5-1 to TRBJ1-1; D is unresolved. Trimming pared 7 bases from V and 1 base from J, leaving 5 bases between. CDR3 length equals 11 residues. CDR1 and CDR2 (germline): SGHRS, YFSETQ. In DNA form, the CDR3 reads TGCGCCAGCTGGGGGAACACTGAAGCTTTCTTT. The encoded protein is CASWGNTEAFF. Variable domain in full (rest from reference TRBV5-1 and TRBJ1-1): KAGVTQTPRYLIKTRGQQVTLSCSPISGHRSVSWYQQTPGQGLQFLFEYFSETQRNKGNFPGRFSGRQFSNSRSEMNVSTLELGDSALYLCASWGNTEAFFGQGTRLTVV.

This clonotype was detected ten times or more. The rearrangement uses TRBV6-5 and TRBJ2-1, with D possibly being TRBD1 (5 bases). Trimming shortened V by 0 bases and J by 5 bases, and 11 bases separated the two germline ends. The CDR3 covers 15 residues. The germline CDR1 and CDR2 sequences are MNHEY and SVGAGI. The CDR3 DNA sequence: TGTGCCAGCAGTTACTCTAGGGGTCATCACAATGAGCAGTTCTTC. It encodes CASSYSRGHHNEQFF.